This T cell receptor (beta chain) was captured by sequencing in a study of vaccination effects on CD4 cells after COVID-19. Study outcomes and limitations: Long after vaccination, the clones induced by infection and by vaccine shrank markedly in size. Convalescent patients numbered few in the study; early post-infection timepoints were missing entirely.

Data came from immunoSEQ multiplex PCR; TCRdb stores just in-frame clones and leaves some out. The sample consists of roughly 70,000 clones, roughly 74% of them appearing once. With respect to this clone: Its antigen remains unidentified.

Sequencing in the ViraFEST assay came after antigen-specific CD4+ T cells had been expanded with viral peptide pools, which were used to stimulate PBMC. Investigators separated out CD4+ T cells once 9 to 11 days of culture had passed. BNT162b2 vaccine or mRNA-1273 vaccine was given to participants in two doses. Recipients of the vaccine had no prior SARS-CoV-2 infection and negative nucleocapsid antibodies. Half-medium replacement with IL-2 medium occurred on days 3 and 7. The TCR sequence derives from a human donor who received a COVID-19 vaccine. This specimen was CD4+ T cells from PBMCs cultured with HCoV-229E spike peptides, taken after COVID-19 vaccination.

The CDR3: CAIPVMTSYEQYV. The CDR3 region has the DNA TGTGCCATCCCAGTAATGACTTCCTACGAGCAGTACGTC. The rearrangement links TRBV27 to TRBJ2-7; no clear D. The CDR3 runs 13 residues. Germline CDR1 and CDR2: MNHEY and SMNVEV (reference sequence). V was trimmed by 10 bases and J by 1 base, leaving 14 bases between them.